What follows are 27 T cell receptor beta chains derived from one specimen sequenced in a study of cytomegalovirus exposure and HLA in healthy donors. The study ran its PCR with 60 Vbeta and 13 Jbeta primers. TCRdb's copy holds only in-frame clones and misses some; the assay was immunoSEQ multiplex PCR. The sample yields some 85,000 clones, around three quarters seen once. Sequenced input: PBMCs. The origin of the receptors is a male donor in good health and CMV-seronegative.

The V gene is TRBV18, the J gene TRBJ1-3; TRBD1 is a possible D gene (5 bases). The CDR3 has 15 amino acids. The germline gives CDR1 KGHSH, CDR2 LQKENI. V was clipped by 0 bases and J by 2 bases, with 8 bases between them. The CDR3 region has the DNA TGTGCCAGCTCACCACCAGGGGCGACTGGAAACACCATATATTTT. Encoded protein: CASSPPGATGNTIYF. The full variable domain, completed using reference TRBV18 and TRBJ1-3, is NAGVMQNPRHLVRRRGQEARLRCSPMKGHSHVYWYRQLPEEGLKFMVYLQKENIIDESGMPKERFSAEFPKEGPSILRIQQVVRGDSAAYFCASSPPGATGNTIYFGEGSWLTVV.

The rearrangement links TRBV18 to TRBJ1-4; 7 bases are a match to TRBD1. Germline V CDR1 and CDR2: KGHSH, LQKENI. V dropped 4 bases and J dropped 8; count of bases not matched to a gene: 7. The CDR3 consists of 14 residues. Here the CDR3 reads CASSQSRDSEKLFF. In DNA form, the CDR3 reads TGTGCCAGCTCACAGTCCCGGGACAGCGAAAAACTGTTTTTT.

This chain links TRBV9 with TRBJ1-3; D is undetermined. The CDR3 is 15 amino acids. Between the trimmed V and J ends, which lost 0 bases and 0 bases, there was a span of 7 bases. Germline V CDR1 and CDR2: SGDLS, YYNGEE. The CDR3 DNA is TGTGCCAGCAGCGTAGGCGGCAGCTCTGGAAACACCATATATTTT. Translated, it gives CASSVGGSSGNTIYF.

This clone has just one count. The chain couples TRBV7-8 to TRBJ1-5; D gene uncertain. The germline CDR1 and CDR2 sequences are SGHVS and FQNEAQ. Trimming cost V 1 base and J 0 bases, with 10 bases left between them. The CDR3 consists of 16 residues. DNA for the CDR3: TGTGCCAGCAGCTTAGTTGGAGGGTATAGCAATCAGCCCCAGCATTTT. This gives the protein CASSLVGGYSNQPQHF.

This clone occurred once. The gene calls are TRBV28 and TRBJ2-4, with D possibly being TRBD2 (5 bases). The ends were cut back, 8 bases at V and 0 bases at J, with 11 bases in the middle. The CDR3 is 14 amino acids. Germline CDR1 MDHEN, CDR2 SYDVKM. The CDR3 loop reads CASLAGGAKNIQYF. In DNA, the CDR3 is TGTGCCAGCCTGGCTGGAGGAGCCAAAAACATTCAGTACTTC. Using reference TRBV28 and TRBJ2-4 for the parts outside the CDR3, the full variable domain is DVKVTQSSRYLVKRTGEKVFLECVQDMDHENMFWYRQDPGLGLRLIYFSYDVKMKEKGDIPEGYSVSREKKERFSLILESASTNQTSMYLCASLAGGAKNIQYFGAGTRLSVL.

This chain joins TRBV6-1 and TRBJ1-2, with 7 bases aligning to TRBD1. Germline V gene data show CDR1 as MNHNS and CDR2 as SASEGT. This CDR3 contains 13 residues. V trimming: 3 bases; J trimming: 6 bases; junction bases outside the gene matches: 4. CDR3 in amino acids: CASSELTGDGYTF. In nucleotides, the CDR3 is TGTGCCAGCAGTGAGTTAACAGGGGATGGCTACACCTTC.

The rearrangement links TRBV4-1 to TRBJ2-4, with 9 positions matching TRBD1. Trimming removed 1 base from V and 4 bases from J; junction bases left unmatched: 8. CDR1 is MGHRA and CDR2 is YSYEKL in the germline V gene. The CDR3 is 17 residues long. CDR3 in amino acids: CASSQVTGGTPKNIQYF. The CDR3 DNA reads TGCGCCAGCAGCCAAGTCACAGGGGGCACACCTAAAAACATTCAGTACTTC.

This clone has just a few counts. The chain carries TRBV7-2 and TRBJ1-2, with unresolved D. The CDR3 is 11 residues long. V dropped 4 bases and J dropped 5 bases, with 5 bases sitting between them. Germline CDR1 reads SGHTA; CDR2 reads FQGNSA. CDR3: CASSSLYGYTF. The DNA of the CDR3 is TGTGCCAGCAGCTCCCTTTATGGCTACACCTTC.

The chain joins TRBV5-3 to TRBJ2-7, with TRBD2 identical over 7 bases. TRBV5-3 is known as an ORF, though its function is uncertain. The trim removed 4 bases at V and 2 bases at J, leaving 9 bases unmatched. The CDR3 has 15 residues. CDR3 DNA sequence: TGTGCCAGAAGCCGTCCGGGACTAACCACCTACGAGCAGTACTTC. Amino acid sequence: CARSRPGLTTYEQYF.

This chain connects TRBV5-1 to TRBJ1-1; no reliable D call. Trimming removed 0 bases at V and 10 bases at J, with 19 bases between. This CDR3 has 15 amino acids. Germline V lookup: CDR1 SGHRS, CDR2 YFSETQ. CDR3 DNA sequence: TGCGCCAGCAGCTTGGGGGTCTTAGGCTCCGAGGGAGCTTTCTTT. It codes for CASSLGVLGSEGAFF. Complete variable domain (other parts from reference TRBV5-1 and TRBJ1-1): KAGVTQTPRYLIKTRGQQVTLSCSPISGHRSVSWYQQTPGQGLQFLFEYFSETQRNKGNFPGRFSGRQFSNSRSEMNVSTLELGDSALYLCASSLGVLGSEGAFFGQGTRLTVV.

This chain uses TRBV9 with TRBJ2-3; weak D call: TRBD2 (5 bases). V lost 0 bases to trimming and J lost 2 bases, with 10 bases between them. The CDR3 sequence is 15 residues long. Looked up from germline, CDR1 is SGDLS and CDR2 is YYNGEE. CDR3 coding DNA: TGTGCCAGCAGCGTAGGAGGGCAGACCACAGATACGCAGTATTTT. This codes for CASSVGGQTTDTQYF.

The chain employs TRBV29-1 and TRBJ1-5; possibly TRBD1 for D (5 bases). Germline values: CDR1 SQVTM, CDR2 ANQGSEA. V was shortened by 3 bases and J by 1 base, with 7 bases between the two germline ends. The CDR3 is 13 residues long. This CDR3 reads CSVDRGSNQPQHF. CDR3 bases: TGCAGCGTTGATAGGGGAAGCAATCAGCCCCAGCATTTT.

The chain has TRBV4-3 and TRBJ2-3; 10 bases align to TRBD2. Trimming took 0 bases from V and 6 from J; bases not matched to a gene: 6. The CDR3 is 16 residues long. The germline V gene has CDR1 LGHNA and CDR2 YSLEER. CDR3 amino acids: CASSQDPSGSWDTQYF. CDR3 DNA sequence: TGCGCCAGCAGCCAAGACCCTAGCGGGAGTTGGGATACGCAGTATTTT.

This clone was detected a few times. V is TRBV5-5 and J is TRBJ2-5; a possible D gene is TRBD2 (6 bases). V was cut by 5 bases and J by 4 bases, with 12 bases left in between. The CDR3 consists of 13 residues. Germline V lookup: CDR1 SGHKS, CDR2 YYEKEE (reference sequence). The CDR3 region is CASRPLGGETQYF. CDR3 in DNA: TGTGCCAGCAGGCCCCTGGGGGGAGAGACCCAGTACTTC.

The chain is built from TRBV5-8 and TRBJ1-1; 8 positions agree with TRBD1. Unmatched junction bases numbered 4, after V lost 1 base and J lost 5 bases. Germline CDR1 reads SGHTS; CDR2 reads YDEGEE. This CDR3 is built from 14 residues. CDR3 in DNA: TGTGCCAGCAGCTTGACAGGGGGGAGGACTGAAGCTTTCTTT. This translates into CASSLTGGRTEAFF.

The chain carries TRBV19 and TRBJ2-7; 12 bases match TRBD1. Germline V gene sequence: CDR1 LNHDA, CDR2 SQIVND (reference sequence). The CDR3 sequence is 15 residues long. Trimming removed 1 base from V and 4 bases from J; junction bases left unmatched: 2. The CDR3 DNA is TGTGCCAGTAGTATAGGGGACAGGGGGCTGTACGAGCAGTACTTC. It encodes CASSIGDRGLYEQYF.

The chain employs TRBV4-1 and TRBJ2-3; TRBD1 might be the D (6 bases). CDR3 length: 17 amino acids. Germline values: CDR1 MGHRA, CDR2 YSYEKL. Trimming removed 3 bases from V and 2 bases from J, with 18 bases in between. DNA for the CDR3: TGCGCCAGCAGCCAGGTCCGGGACACTTCCCTCACAGATACGCAGTATTTT. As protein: CASSQVRDTSLTDTQYF.

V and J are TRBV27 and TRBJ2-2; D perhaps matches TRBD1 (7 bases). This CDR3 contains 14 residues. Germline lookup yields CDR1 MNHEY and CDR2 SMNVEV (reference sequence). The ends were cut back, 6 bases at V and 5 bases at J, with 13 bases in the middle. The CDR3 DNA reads TGTGCCAGCAGCCGCAGGGGGGCTACCGGGGAGCTGTTTTTT. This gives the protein CASSRRGATGELFF.

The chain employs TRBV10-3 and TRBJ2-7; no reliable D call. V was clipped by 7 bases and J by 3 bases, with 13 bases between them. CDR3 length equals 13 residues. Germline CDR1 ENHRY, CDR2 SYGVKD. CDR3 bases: TGTGCCATCACGTCGTCCCTTAACTACGAGCAGTACTTC. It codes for CAITSSLNYEQYF.

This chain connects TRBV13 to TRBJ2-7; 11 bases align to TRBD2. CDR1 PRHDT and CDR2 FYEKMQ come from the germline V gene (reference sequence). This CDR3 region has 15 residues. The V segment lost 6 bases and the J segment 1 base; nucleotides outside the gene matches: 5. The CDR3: CASRTGTSGSYEQYF. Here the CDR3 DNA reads TGTGCCAGCAGAACCGGGACTAGCGGTTCCTACGAGCAGTACTTC. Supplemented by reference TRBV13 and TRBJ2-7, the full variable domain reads AAGVIQSPRHLIKEKRETATLKCYPIPRHDTVYWYQQGPGQDPQFLISFYEKMQSDKGSIPDRFSAQQFSDYHSELNMSSLELGDSALYFCASRTGTSGSYEQYFGPGTRLTVT.

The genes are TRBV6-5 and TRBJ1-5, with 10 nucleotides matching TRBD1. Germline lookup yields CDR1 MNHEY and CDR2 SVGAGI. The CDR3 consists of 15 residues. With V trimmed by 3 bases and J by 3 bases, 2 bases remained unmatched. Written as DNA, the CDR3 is TGTGCCAGCAGTTATGGGACAGGGGCCAATCAGCCCCAGCATTTT. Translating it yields CASSYGTGANQPQHF.

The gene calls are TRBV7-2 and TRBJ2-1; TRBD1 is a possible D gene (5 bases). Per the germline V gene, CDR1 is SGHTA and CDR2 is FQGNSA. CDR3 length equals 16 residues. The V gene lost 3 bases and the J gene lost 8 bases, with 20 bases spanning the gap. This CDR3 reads CASSLYRIVVGDEQFF. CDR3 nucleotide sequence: TGTGCCAGCAGCTTGTACAGGATAGTGGTCGGAGATGAGCAGTTCTTC.

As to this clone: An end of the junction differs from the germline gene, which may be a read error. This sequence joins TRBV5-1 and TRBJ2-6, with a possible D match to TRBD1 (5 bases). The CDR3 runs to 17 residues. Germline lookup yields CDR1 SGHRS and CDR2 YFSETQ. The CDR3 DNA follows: TGCGCCAGCAGCTTGGAAGCCAGGGTCTCTGGGGCCAACGGCCTGACTTTC. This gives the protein CASSLEARVSGANGLTF. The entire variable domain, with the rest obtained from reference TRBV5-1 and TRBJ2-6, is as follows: KAGVTQTPRYLIKTRGQQVTLSCSPISGHRSVSWYQQTPGQGLQFLFEYFSETQRNKGNFPGRFSGRQFSNSRSEMNVSTLELGDSALYLCASSLEARVSGANGLTFGAGSRLTVL.

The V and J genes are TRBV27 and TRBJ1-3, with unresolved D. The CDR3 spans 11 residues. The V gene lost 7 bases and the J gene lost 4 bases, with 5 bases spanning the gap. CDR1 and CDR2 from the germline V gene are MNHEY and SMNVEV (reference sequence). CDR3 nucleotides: TGTGCCAGCATCTTCGGAAACACCATATATTTT. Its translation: CASIFGNTIYF.

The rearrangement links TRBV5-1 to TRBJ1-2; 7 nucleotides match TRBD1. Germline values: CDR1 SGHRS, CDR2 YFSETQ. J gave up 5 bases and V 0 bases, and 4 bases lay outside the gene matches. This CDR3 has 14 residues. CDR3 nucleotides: TGCGCCAGCAGCTTGGGACAGGGTCGGTATGGCTACACCTTC. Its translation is CASSLGQGRYGYTF.

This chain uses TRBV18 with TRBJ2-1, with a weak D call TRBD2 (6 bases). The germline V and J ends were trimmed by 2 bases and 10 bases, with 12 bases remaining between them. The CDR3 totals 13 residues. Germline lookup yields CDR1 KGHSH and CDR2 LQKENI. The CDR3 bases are TGTGCCAGCTCACCATCAGTGGGAGGCGAGCAGTTCTTC. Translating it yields CASSPSVGGEQFF.

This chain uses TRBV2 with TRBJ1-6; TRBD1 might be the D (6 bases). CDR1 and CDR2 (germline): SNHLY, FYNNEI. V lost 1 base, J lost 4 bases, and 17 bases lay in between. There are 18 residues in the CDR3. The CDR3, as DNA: TGTGCCAGCAGTGAAGTTGGGGGCCCGTCCGGGTATAATTCACCCCTCCACTTT. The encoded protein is CASSEVGGPSGYNSPLHF.